The present entry profiles one TCR beta chain with its context. The ends lost 2 bases at V and 6 bases at J; junction bases unmatched: 9. Per the germline V gene, CDR1 is GTSNPN and CDR2 is SVGIG (reference sequence). The CDR3 runs to 16 residues. The data were taken from a study of PD-1 blockade in mismatch repair-deficient tumors. Repertoires were generated with immunoSEQ multiplex PCR, while TCRdb's copy carries only in-frame clones and drops some. Here the sample spans fewer than 60,000 clones, 65% to 80% being singletons. The TCR-sequenced patients were a few responders to pembrolizumab. The chain combines TRBV30 with TRBJ2-2, with 10 positions matching TRBD2. This material consisted of PBMCs, taken before pembrolizumab treatment. The receptor was derived from an adult with mismatch repair-deficient cancer. CDR3 sequence: CAWSLGLAGAAGELFF. As DNA, the CDR3 is TGTGCCTGGAGTCTCGGGCTAGCGGGAGCCGCCGGGGAGCTGTTTTTT.